These 11 T cell receptor beta chains were all obtained from the same sample, sequenced in a study of CD8 T cells in ankylosing spondylitis. TCRdb called the 5' RACE reads again in MiXCR, with one record for every CDR3 protein. The sample gives approximately 500,000 distinct CDR3 sequences, approximately 11% of which show up once; about 6.8% is in the top ten. Their specific antigens are unknown. Findings and caveats of the study: A TCR beta motif of eight highly homologous variants appeared characteristic of ankylosing spondylitis blood.

Specimen: blood, either unsorted or a sorted T cell fraction (not recorded which). The receptors were sampled from a male donor with ankylosing spondylitis.

This clonotype was recorded only once. The chain links TRBV20-1 to TRBJ1-5; D perhaps matches TRBD1 (6 bases). The CDR3 is made up of 18 amino acids. Germline V gives CDR1 DFQATT, CDR2 SNEGSKA (reference sequence). The V end was cut by 1 base, the J end by 0 bases, with 19 bases between. CDR3 in amino acids: CSARGGGKDSYSNQPQHF. DNA for the CDR3: TGCAGTGCTAGAGGGGGGGGAAAGGACAGCTATAGCAATCAGCCCCAGCATTTT.

This chain uses TRBV5-5 with TRBJ1-1; possible D gene TRBD1, 6 bases. Trimming stripped 2 bases from V and 5 bases from J, with 13 bases between. In germline, CDR1 is SGHKS, CDR2 YYEKEE (reference sequence). The length of the CDR3 is 14 residues. Here the CDR3 DNA reads TGTGCCAGCAGCTTATCCCCCGGGACAACTGAAGCTTTCTTT. Translating gives CASSLSPGTTEAFF. The complete variable domain, with remaining parts taken from reference TRBV5-5 and TRBJ1-1, reads DAGVTQSPTHLIKTRGQQVTLRCSPISGHKSVSWYQQVLGQGPQFIFQYYEKEERGRGNFPDRFSARQFPNYSSELNVNALLLGDSALYLCASSLSPGTTEAFFGQGTRLTVV.

This clonotype was detected a few times. The J gene is TRBJ2-3, the V gene TRBV11-2, with 13 bases aligning to TRBD2. Germline CDR1 and CDR2: SGHAT and FQNNGV. The CDR3 consists of 17 residues. V dropped 5 bases and J dropped 3; count of bases not matched to a gene: 8. For the CDR3, the DNA is TGTGCCAGCAGCCTCGGACTAGCGGGAGATCGGACAGATACGCAGTATTTT. Translation: CASSLGLAGDRTDTQYF.

There are a few counts of this clonotype. The V and J genes are TRBV6-6 and TRBJ1-1; D remains ambiguous. The germline gives CDR1 MNHNY, CDR2 SVGAGI (reference sequence). The length of the CDR3 is 12 residues. Deletions cut 2 bases from V and 1 base from J, with 2 bases between. The CDR3 DNA is TGTGCCAGCAGTTACCCGAACACTGAAGCTTTCTTT. Translated: CASSYPNTEAFF.

The chain joins TRBV5-5 to TRBJ1-1; possibly TRBD1 for D (5 bases). Germline assignment: CDR1 SGHKS and CDR2 YYEKEE (reference sequence). CDR3 length equals 17 residues. V dropped 4 bases and J dropped 5 bases, with 24 bases sitting between them. The CDR3 reads CASSLRQPILLRTEAFF. In DNA, the CDR3 is TGTGCCAGCAGCCTGAGACAGCCCATCCTACTGAGAACTGAAGCTTTCTTT.

This rearrangement joins TRBV20-1 to TRBJ2-1; TRBD2 agrees at 7 bases. V dropped 5 bases and J dropped 1; count of bases not matched to a gene: 11. The CDR3 extends over 16 amino acids. Germline V lookup: CDR1 DFQATT, CDR2 SNEGSKA (reference sequence). CDR3 loop: CSAALASGESYNEQFF. For the CDR3, the DNA is TGCAGTGCTGCCCTGGCCAGCGGGGAATCCTACAATGAGCAGTTCTTC.

This chain connects TRBV6-2 or TRBV6-3 to TRBJ2-3, with 12 bases matching TRBD2. This CDR3 is built from 16 residues. From germline, CDR1 is MNHEY and CDR2 SVGEGT. The V and J ends lost 4 bases and 5 bases, in that order; junction bases with no gene match: 7. The CDR3 loop is CASSFLAGGPGDTQYF. CDR3 coding DNA: TGTGCCAGCAGTTTCCTAGCGGGAGGGCCAGGAGATACGCAGTATTTT.

This clonotype was found a few times. The CDR3 nucleotides are TGTGCCAGCAGCCAAGATTCTTTTTTCAGGGGACTACTCCAGTACAATGAGCAGTTCTTC. Translation: CASSQDSFFRGLLQYNEQFF. J is TRBJ2-1 and V is TRBV3-1, with D possibly TRBD2 on 7 matching bases. The V gene's germline CDR1 is LGHDT and CDR2 YNNKEL (reference sequence). Trimming took 0 bases from V and 4 from J, leaving 25 bases between them. The CDR3 contains 20 residues.

V gene TRBV18 combines with J gene TRBJ2-7, with D possibly matching TRBD2 (6 bases). Trimming shortened V by 8 bases and J by 4 bases, and 21 bases separated the two germline ends. Germline assignment: CDR1 KGHSH and CDR2 LQKENI. This CDR3 is built from 15 residues. The CDR3 loop reads CASRNRGTRVYEQYF. CDR3 in DNA: TGTGCCAGCCGAAATCGCGGGACCCGCGTTTACGAGCAGTACTTC.

The chain uses TRBV7-7 and TRBJ2-5, with 7 positions matching TRBD1. Germline CDR1 and CDR2: SSHAT and FNYEAQ (reference sequence). J lost 0 bases, V lost 6 bases, and 7 bases had no gene match. The CDR3 runs to 15 residues. The CDR3 coding sequence is TGTGCCAGCAGTCCCTCCGGACAGGACCAAGAGACCCAGTACTTC. The encoded protein is CASSPSGQDQETQYF.

The rearrangement joins TRBV20-1 to TRBJ2-1, with D possibly matching TRBD2 (5 bases). Germline loops: CDR1 DFQATT, CDR2 SNEGSKA (reference sequence). The V and J ends lost 5 bases and 7 bases respectively, with 12 bases between them. The CDR3 is made up of 12 amino acids. The CDR3 DNA follows: TGCAGTGCTCGGACTGGCTTGAATGAGCAGTTCTTC. Encoded protein: CSARTGLNEQFF.